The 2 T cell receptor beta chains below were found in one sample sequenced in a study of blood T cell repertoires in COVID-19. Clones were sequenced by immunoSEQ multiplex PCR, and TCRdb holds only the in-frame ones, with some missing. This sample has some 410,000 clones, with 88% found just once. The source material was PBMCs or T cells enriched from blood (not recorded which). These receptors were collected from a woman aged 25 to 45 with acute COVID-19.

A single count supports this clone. DNA for the CDR3: TGTGCCAGTGGGGGGACAGGAGGAATCACTGAAGCTTTCTTT. Translating it yields CASGGTGGITEAFF. This chain connects TRBV19 to TRBJ1-1; 8 nucleotides match TRBD1. Germline V gene lookup returns CDR1 LNHDA and CDR2 SQIVND (reference sequence). Trimming at V came to 8 bases and at J to 4 bases, leaving 9 bases not matched to a gene. The CDR3 has 14 residues.

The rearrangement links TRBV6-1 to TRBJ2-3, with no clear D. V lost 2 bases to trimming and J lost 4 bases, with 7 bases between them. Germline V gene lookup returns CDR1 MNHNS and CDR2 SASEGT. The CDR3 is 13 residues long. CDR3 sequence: CASSEFPADTQYF. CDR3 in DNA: TGTGCCAGCAGTGAATTTCCTGCAGATACGCAGTATTTT.